This T cell receptor beta chain was retrieved from a study of CD8 T cells in ankylosing spondylitis. Study outcomes and limitations: CD8+ by phenotype, disease-linked clones were relatively rare in peripheral blood. As reported, disease-linked clones showed significant enrichment in matched ankylosing spondylitis synovial fluid. Earlier studies detected some motif variants in reactive arthritis synovial fluid and blood.

Remarks on this clonotype: What it binds is unknown.

TCRdb ran MiXCR on the 5' RACE reads and lists one entry per CDR3 protein. This table has about 150,000 distinct CDR3 sequences, roughly 44% appearing once. Germline V gives CDR1 LGHDT, CDR2 YNNKEL (reference sequence). The CDR3 loop spans 16 amino acids. The trim removed 8 bases at V and 0 bases at J, leaving 6 bases unmatched. This sequence joins TRBV3-1 and TRBJ2-6; 8 bases line up with TRBD1. This clonotype originated in a male donor with ankylosing spondylitis. Sequenced material: synovial fluid, either unsorted or a sorted T cell fraction (not recorded which). CDR3 nucleotides: TGTGCCAGCGGAGACAGGGGATTCTCTGGGGCCAACGTCCTGACTTTC. Its translation is CASGDRGFSGANVLTF.